This T cell receptor (beta chain) appears in the sequencing data of a study of cytomegalovirus exposure and HLA in healthy donors. Overall study: An earlier analysis found 95 million to 140 million unique TCR beta sequences from about 190 million T cells.

A multiplex PCR was run with 60 Vbeta primers and 13 Jbeta primers. Assay used: immunoSEQ multiplex PCR; TCRdb lists only in-frame clones, some missing. The sample records approximately 120,000 clones, 78% being singletons. Turning to this clone: The antigen remains unidentified.

Study-wide points: With further analysis later on, most CMV-associated TCR beta chains appeared HLA-restricted. Prior analysis indicated that the majority of TCR beta V segments exhibited productivity approximately 90% or approximately 30% of the time. Later analysis demonstrated an association between a missense DCLRE1C variant and TCR beta V- and J-gene trimming.

From germline, CDR1 is LNHNV and CDR2 YYDKDF (reference sequence). V was pared by 0 bases and J by 7 bases, with 8 bases between. The CDR3 runs to 13 residues. This clonotype originated in a man aged 25 to 45 in good health and CMV-seropositive. This chain connects TRBV15 to TRBJ2-3, with D unresolved. The sequenced sample was PBMCs. CDR3 amino acids: CATSRDGQNTQYF. DNA of the CDR3: TGTGCCACCAGCAGAGATGGCCAGAATACGCAGTATTTT. Using reference TRBV15 and TRBJ2-3 for the parts outside the CDR3, the full variable domain is DAMVIQNPRYQVTQFGKPVTLSCSQTLNHNVMYWYQQKSSQAPKLLFHYYDKDFNNEADTPDNFQSRRPNTSFCFLDIRSPGLGDTAMYLCATSRDGQNTQYFGPGTRLTVL.